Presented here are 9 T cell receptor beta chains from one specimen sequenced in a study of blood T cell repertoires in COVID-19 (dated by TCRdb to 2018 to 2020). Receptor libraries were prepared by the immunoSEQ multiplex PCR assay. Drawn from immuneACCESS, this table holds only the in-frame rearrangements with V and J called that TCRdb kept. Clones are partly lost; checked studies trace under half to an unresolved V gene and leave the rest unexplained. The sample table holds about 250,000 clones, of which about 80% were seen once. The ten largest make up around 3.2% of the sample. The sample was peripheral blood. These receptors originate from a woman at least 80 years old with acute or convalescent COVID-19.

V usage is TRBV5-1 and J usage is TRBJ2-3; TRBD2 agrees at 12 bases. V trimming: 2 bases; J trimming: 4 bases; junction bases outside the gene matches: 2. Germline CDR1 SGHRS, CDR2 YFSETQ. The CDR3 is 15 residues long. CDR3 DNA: TGCGCCAGCAGCTTCTCTAGCGGGGGGGCAGATACGCAGTATTTT. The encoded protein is CASSFSSGGADTQYF.

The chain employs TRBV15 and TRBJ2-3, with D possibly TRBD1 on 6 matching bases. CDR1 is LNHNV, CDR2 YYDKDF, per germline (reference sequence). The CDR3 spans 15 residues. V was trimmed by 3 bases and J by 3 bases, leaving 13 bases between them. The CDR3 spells CATSRRQVKTDTQYF. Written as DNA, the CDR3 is TGTGCCACCAGCAGGAGACAGGTTAAAACAGATACGCAGTATTTT.

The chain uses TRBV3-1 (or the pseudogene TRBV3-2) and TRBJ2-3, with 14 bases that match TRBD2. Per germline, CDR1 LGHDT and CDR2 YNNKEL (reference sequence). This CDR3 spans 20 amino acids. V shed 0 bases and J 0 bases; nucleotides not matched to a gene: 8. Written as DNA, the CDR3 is TGTGCCAGCAGCCAAGAAACCGGACTAGCGGGGGGAACTAGCACAGATACGCAGTATTTT. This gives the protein CASSQETGLAGGTSTDTQYF.

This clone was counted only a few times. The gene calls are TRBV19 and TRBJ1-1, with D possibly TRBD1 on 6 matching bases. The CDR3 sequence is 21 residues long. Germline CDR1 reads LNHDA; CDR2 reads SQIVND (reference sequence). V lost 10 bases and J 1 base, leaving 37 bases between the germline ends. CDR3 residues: CAKTQRGGARISDAQNTEAFF. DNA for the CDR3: TGTGCCAAAACTCAGAGGGGGGGGGCCCGCATTTCAGATGCGCAGAACACTGAAGCTTTCTTT.

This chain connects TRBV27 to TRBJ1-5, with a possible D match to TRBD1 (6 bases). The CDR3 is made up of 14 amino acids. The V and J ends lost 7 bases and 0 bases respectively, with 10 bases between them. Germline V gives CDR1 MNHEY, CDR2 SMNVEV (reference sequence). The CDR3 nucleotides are TGTGCCAGCAAGAGGGACATTAGCAATCAGCCCCAGCATTTT. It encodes CASKRDISNQPQHF.

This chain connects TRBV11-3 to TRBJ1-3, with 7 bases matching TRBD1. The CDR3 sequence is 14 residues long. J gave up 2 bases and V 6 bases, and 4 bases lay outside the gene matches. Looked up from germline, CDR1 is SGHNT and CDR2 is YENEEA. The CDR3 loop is CASSPGTAGNTIYF. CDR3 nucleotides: TGTGCCAGCAGTCCTGGGACAGCTGGAAACACCATATATTTT.

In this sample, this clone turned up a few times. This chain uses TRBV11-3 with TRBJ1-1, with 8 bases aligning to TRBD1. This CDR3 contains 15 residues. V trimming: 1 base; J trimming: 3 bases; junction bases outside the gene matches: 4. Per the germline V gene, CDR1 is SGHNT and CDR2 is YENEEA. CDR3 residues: CASSLGQGRDTEAFF. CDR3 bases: TGTGCCAGCAGCTTAGGACAGGGGAGGGACACTGAAGCTTTCTTT.

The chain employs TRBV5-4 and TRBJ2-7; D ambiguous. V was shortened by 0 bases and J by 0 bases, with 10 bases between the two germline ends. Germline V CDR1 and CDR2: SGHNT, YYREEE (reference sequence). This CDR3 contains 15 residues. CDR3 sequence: CASSLGGRSSYEQYF. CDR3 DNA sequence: TGTGCCAGCAGCTTGGGCGGAAGGAGCTCCTACGAGCAGTACTTC. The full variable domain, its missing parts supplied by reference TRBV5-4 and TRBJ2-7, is ETGVTQSPTHLIKTRGQQVTLRCSSQSGHNTVSWYQQALGQGPQFIFQYYREEENGRGNFPPRFSGLQFPNYSSELNVNALELDDSALYLCASSLGGRSSYEQYFGPGTRLTVT.

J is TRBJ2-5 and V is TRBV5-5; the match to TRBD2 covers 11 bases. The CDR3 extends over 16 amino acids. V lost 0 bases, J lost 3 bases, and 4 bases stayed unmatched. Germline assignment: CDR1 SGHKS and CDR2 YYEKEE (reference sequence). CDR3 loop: CASSLVGTSGKETQYF. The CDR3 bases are TGTGCCAGCAGCTTGGTCGGGACTAGCGGAAAAGAGACCCAGTACTTC.